This T cell receptor (beta chain) was observed in a study of T-cell reconstitution after alpha-beta-depleted transplantation in children. This CDR3 has 13 residues. Germline CDR1 SGDLS, CDR2 YYNGEE. V was pared by 0 bases and J by 9 bases, with 10 bases between. Unique molecular identifiers tagged the TCRbeta library. MiXCR, applied by TCRdb to the PCR reads, yields one record per CDR3 protein. The sample has hundreds of thousands of distinct CDR3 sequences; roughly 16% are singletons. General study points: T-cell numbers and diversity, one year after transplant, stemmed largely from T cells that were newly produced. After transplant, at about two months, alpha-beta T cells were reportedly derived from several hundred expanded graft clones. Certain patients had high TCRbeta diversity at day 60, and it came from recipient T cells and thymic progenitors that survived.

In the case of this clonotype: The antigen is not known.

V is TRBV9 and J is TRBJ2-1; D remains ambiguous. The sample here was PBMCs, mostly from graft donor cells, taken 360 days after TCRalphabeta/CD19-depleted stem cell transplant. The TCR was taken from a male patient between 5 and 17 years old who had a stem cell transplant for acute lymphoblastic leukemia, so the T cells may come from the graft donor. The CDR3 DNA reads as TGTGCCAGCAGCGTAGTGGGCGGAATTGAGCAGTTCTTC. Its protein product is CASSVVGGIEQFF. Supplemented by reference TRBV9 and TRBJ2-1, the full variable domain reads DSGVTQTPKHLITATGQRVTLRCSPRSGDLSVYWYQQSLDQGLQFLIQYYNGEERAKGNILERFSAQQFPDLHSELNLSSLELGDSALYFCASSVVGGIEQFFGPGTRLTVL.